A single sample gave rise to the 6 T cell receptor beta chains below, sequenced in a study of blood T cell repertoires in COVID-19. Produced via immunoSEQ multiplex PCR; TCRdb's table is partial and in-frame only. In the table there are around 370,000 clones, 88% of which are singletons. The sequenced material came from PBMCs or T cells enriched from blood (not recorded which). All receptors derive from a young woman who had recovered from COVID-19.

The chain uses TRBV7-9 and TRBJ2-7; D possibly corresponds to TRBD1 (5 bases). The CDR3 has 14 amino acids. Between the trimmed V and J ends, which lost 0 bases and 4 bases, there was a span of 10 bases. From germline, CDR1 is SEHNR and CDR2 FQNEAQ (reference sequence). CDR3 sequence: CASSLAVRDYEQYF. The DNA for the CDR3 is TGTGCCAGCAGCTTAGCGGTCAGGGATTACGAGCAGTACTTC.

The chain recombines TRBV19 with TRBJ1-6; possibly TRBD1 for D (6 bases). Germline V lookup: CDR1 LNHDA, CDR2 SQIVND (reference sequence). Between the trimmed V and J ends, which lost 7 bases and 9 bases, there was a span of 13 bases. The CDR3 totals 13 residues. The CDR3 nucleotides read TGTGCCAGTATTAAGGACAGATTTTCACCCCTCCACTTT. This translates into CASIKDRFSPLHF.

This chain uses TRBV6-5 with TRBJ1-1; possible D gene TRBD1, 6 bases. Per the germline V gene, CDR1 is MNHEY and CDR2 is SVGAGI. The CDR3 extends over 14 amino acids. V lost 2 bases and J 4 bases, leaving 11 bases between the germline ends. This CDR3 reads CASSYGGFGTEAFF. Written as DNA, the CDR3 is TGTGCCAGCAGTTACGGGGGCTTTGGCACTGAAGCTTTCTTT.

In its sample, this clone was seen once. This chain joins TRBV5-5 and TRBJ2-5; 12 bases are a match to TRBD2. V lost 4 bases to trimming and J lost 1 base; unmatched junction nucleotides: 5. The V gene's germline CDR1 is SGHKS and CDR2 YYEKEE (reference sequence). CDR3 length: 16 residues. The CDR3 spells CASSRRTSGVQETQYF. CDR3 nucleotide sequence: TGTGCCAGCAGCCGTCGGACTAGCGGGGTCCAAGAGACCCAGTACTTC.

The J gene is TRBJ2-3, the V gene TRBV7-2; possibly TRBD1 for D (7 bases). V lost 5 bases, J lost 1 base, and 10 bases lay in between. Looked up from germline, CDR1 is SGHTA and CDR2 is FQGNSA. The CDR3 has 14 amino acids. This CDR3 is CASSPGGRTDTQYF. DNA of the CDR3: TGTGCCAGCAGCCCAGGGGGGCGCACAGATACGCAGTATTTT. The full variable domain, completed using reference TRBV7-2 and TRBJ2-3, is GAGVSQSPSNKVTEKGKDVELRCDPISGHTALYWYRQSLGQGLEFLIYFQGNSAPDKSGLPSDRFSAERTGGSVSTLTIQRTQQEDSAVYLCASSPGGRTDTQYFGPGTRLTVL.

This clone occurred once. The rearrangement joins TRBV6-5 to TRBJ2-1, with 7 bases fitting TRBD2. The CDR3 loop spans 14 amino acids. Germline V lookup: CDR1 MNHEY, CDR2 SVGAGI. Unmatched junction bases numbered 9, after V lost 6 bases and J lost 7 bases. CDR3 nucleotide sequence: TGTGCCAGCAGCCCCCCCTGGGGAGGGAATGAGCAGTTCTTC. It encodes CASSPPWGGNEQFF.